Here is one TCR beta chain with its context. Its binding antigen is unknown. No much larger clone is present one base from it, and per-base qualities are unavailable. The data derive from a study of technical replicates of blood from a handful of donors (dated by TCRdb to 2016 to 2017). Looking up the germline V gene yields CDR1 SGHRS and CDR2 YFSETQ. Trimming takes 1 base off V and 4 bases off J; junction bases not matched to a gene: 4. The CDR3 goes from the cysteine to the phenylalanine over 15 residues. Only the CDR3 portion is preserved as DNA: 45 bases, with reading frame beginning at the first base. The library came from the immunoSEQ multiplex PCR assay. TCRdb obtained this table from immuneACCESS and retained in-frame rearrangements with V and J assigned. These tables miss some clones; where compared with another copy, unresolved V genes account for less than half of the shortfall, and the remainder is unexplained. This sample lists approximately 80,000 clones; more than 85% were detected once. Of the sample, 0.2% to 0.3% falls within the top ten clones.

The origin of this receptor is a human donor in good health. The chain links TRBV5-1 with TRBJ2-7, with 11 bases aligning to TRBD2. Sequenced: T cells isolated from PBMCs. The bases read TGCGCCAGCAGCTTGTCCGGACTAGCGGGTTACGAGCAGTACTTC. Its protein reads: CASSLSGLAGYEQYF.